Following are 15 T cell receptor beta chains from one sample sequenced in a study of cytomegalovirus exposure and HLA in healthy donors. PCR involved 60 Vbeta and 13 Jbeta primers. The data were produced by immunoSEQ multiplex PCR, yet TCRdb's version contains in-frame clones alone and is incomplete. The data show 150,000 to 200,000 clones, 70% to 80% seen once. Input material: PBMCs. The receptors originated from a male donor in good health and CMV-seronegative.

The V and J genes are TRBV18 and TRBJ1-5; 8 positions agree with TRBD1. After removal of 4 bases from V and 5 bases from J, the junction contained 10 bases not matched to a gene. Germline V gene sequence: CDR1 KGHSH, CDR2 LQKENI. This CDR3 region has 16 residues. DNA of the CDR3: TGTGCCAGCTCACTACCGCACAGGGGGGGTTATCAGCCCCAGCATTTT. This codes for CASSLPHRGGYQPQHF.

The chain combines TRBV2 with TRBJ1-6, with D perhaps TRBD1 (5 bases). The V end lost 0 bases, the J end lost 6 bases, and 12 bases lay between the germline ends. Germline CDR1 is SNHLY and CDR2 is FYNNEI. The CDR3 spans 16 residues. The CDR3 loop is CASSEAGGAGNSPLHF. Here the CDR3 DNA reads TGTGCCAGCAGTGAAGCGGGCGGGGCCGGTAATTCACCCCTCCACTTT.

On this clone: The sample has other DNA sequences that encode this CDR3 too. J is TRBJ2-3 and V is TRBV18, with D unclear. CDR3 length: 13 residues. The V end lost 3 bases, the J end lost 0 bases, and 4 bases lay between the germline ends. CDR1 is KGHSH, CDR2 LQKENI, per germline. CDR3 sequence: CASSPSSTDTQYF. The CDR3 DNA is TGTGCCAGCTCACCTTCTAGCACAGATACGCAGTATTTT.

V gene TRBV27 combines with J gene TRBJ1-4; D perhaps matches TRBD1 (5 bases). The CDR3 is 13 residues long. Per germline, CDR1 MNHEY and CDR2 SMNVEV (reference sequence). V gave up 6 bases and J gave up 8 bases, with 13 bases separating them. The chain's CDR3 is CASSLNRGEKLFF. The DNA for the CDR3 is TGTGCCAGCAGCCTGAACCGGGGGGAAAAACTGTTTTTT. Using reference TRBV27 and TRBJ1-4 for the parts outside the CDR3, the full variable domain is EAQVTQNPRYLITVTGKKLTVTCSQNMNHEYMSWYRQDPGLGLRQIYYSMNVEVTDKGDVPEGYKVSRKEKRNFPLILESPSPNQTSLYFCASSLNRGEKLFFGSGTQLSVL.

J is TRBJ2-7 and V is TRBV11-1; maybe TRBD1 (6 bases). CDR3 length equals 15 residues. V lost 0 bases and J lost 2, with 11 bases in between. Germline lookup yields CDR1 SGHAT and CDR2 FQDESV (reference sequence). The CDR3 spells CASSLAETGAYEQYF. DNA for the CDR3: TGTGCCAGCAGCTTAGCGGAGACAGGAGCCTACGAGCAGTACTTC.

This clone was seen just once. The chain joins TRBV28 to TRBJ2-3, with D tentatively TRBD1 (5 bases). Trimming removed 5 bases at V and 2 bases at J, with 17 bases between. Per the germline V gene, CDR1 is MDHEN and CDR2 is SYDVKM. This CDR3 has 16 residues. The DNA of the CDR3 is TGTGCCAGCAGTCCCCTCATGACAGAATACACAGATACGCAGTATTTT. Protein sequence: CASSPLMTEYTDTQYF.

The V gene is TRBV28, the J gene TRBJ2-1; 7 bases fit TRBD2. Looked up from germline, CDR1 is MDHEN and CDR2 is SYDVKM. V lost 4 bases and J lost 8; bases outside the gene matches: 11. CDR3 size: 15 residues. In nucleotides, the CDR3 is TGTGCCAGCAGTTCGACCGGGACCCGGGGGGATGAGCAGTTCTTC. This codes for CASSSTGTRGDEQFF. Drawing the rest from reference TRBV28 and TRBJ2-1, the complete variable domain is DVKVTQSSRYLVKRTGEKVFLECVQDMDHENMFWYRQDPGLGLRLIYFSYDVKMKEKGDIPEGYSVSREKKERFSLILESASTNQTSMYLCASSSTGTRGDEQFFGPGTRLTVL.

The chain couples TRBV5-1 to TRBJ2-7; 14 bases agree with TRBD2. The CDR3 has 15 residues. J lost 6 bases, V lost 3 bases, and 5 bases had no gene match. Germline lookup yields CDR1 SGHRS and CDR2 YFSETQ. The CDR3 DNA reads as TGCGCCAGCAGCTCCGGACTAGCGGGAGGACCCGAGCAGTACTTC. It codes for CASSSGLAGGPEQYF.

This chain uses TRBV2 with TRBJ1-2; weak D call: TRBD1 (5 bases). Germline CDR1 SNHLY, CDR2 FYNNEI. V was shortened by 2 bases and J by 3 bases, with 10 bases between the two germline ends. The CDR3 spans 14 residues. CDR3 DNA: TGTGCCAGCAGTGAACTTGGGGGGGACTATGGCTACACCTTC. Protein: CASSELGGDYGYTF.

With respect to this clone: Other nucleotide sequences in the sample specify the same CDR3. The chain couples TRBV5-4 to TRBJ1-5; the D gene is possibly TRBD1 (5 bases). V was trimmed by 3 bases and J by 2 bases, leaving 6 bases between them. Germline V gene sequence: CDR1 SGHNT, CDR2 YYREEE (reference sequence). The length of the CDR3 is 13 residues. As DNA, the CDR3 is TGTGCCAGCAGCTCGGGGGGCAATCAGCCCCAGCATTTT. This encodes CASSSGGNQPQHF.

J is TRBJ1-4 and V is TRBV5-1; the D gene is possibly TRBD1 (5 bases). Trimming took 4 bases from V and 0 from J, leaving 10 bases between them. Germline V lookup: CDR1 SGHRS, CDR2 YFSETQ. The CDR3 has 15 amino acids. CDR3 sequence (DNA): TGCGCCAGCAGCCTGGGACGGGCAACTAATGAAAAACTGTTTTTT. Protein: CASSLGRATNEKLFF. Complete variable domain (other parts from reference TRBV5-1 and TRBJ1-4): KAGVTQTPRYLIKTRGQQVTLSCSPISGHRSVSWYQQTPGQGLQFLFEYFSETQRNKGNFPGRFSGRQFSNSRSEMNVSTLELGDSALYLCASSLGRATNEKLFFGSGTQLSVL.

The chain combines TRBV27 with TRBJ2-5, with TRBD2 identical over 10 bases. Germline V gene lookup returns CDR1 MNHEY and CDR2 SMNVEV (reference sequence). V lost 2 bases, J lost 5 bases, and 11 bases stayed unmatched. This CDR3 has 17 residues. The CDR3 nucleotides are TGTGCCAGCAGTTTAATGCCGGGACTAGCGACGGGTGAGACCCAGTACTTC. It is translated as CASSLMPGLATGETQYF.

The V gene is TRBV6-5, the J gene TRBJ2-3; 8 bases map to TRBD2. With V trimmed by 6 bases and J by 5 bases, 10 bases remained unmatched. CDR3 length equals 15 residues. Germline V gives CDR1 MNHEY, CDR2 SVGAGI. This CDR3 reads CASRSGTRVIDTQYF. As DNA, the CDR3 is TGTGCCAGCAGATCCGGGACTAGGGTGATAGATACGCAGTATTTT.

The rearrangement uses TRBV6-4 and TRBJ1-4; 10 nucleotides match TRBD1. J lost 8 bases, V lost 6 bases, and 3 bases had no gene match. Germline CDR1 and CDR2: MRHNA and SNTAGT. This CDR3 comprises 13 residues. The CDR3 reads CASSRDRGEKLFF. The CDR3 DNA is TGTGCCAGCAGCCGGGACAGGGGAGAAAAACTGTTTTTT.

The rearrangement uses TRBV27 and TRBJ1-5, with D perhaps TRBD1 (5 bases). Germline CDR1 reads MNHEY; CDR2 reads SMNVEV (reference sequence). The V end lost 0 bases, the J end lost 7 bases, and 16 bases lay between the germline ends. The CDR3 consists of 16 residues. CDR3 sequence reads: CASSLSGRGFGQPQHF. The CDR3 DNA is TGTGCCAGCAGTTTATCGGGGAGGGGTTTTGGACAGCCCCAGCATTTT.